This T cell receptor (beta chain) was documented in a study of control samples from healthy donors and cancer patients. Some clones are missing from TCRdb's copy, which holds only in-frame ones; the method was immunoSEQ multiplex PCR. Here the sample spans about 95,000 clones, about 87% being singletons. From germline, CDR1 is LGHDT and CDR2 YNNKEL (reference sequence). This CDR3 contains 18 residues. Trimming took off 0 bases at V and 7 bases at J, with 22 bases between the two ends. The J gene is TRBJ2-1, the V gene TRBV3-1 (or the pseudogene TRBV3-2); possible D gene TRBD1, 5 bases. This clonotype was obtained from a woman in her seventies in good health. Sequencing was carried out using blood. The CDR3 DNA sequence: TGTGCCAGCAGCCAAGAACTCACTGGGGCAGGGTCAGGGAATGAGCAGTTCTTC. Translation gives CASSQELTGAGSGNEQFF.